One and the same sample provided the 17 T cell receptor beta chains below, sequenced in a study of post-analysis software for immune sequencing data. Unique molecular identifiers tagged the TCR beta cDNA libraries. TCRdb called the PCR reads again in MiXCR, with one record for every CDR3 protein. The sample holds roughly 800,000 distinct CDR3 sequences, approximately 30% seen once. General study points: Patients showed TRBV5-6, TRBV5-1 and TRBV20-1 among several TRBV segments more frequent than in controls.

These TCRs are of unknown antigen specificity. The sequenced material came from blood. These receptors came from a girl between 10 and 17 years old with multiple sclerosis.

The chain links TRBV6-2 or TRBV6-3 to TRBJ2-7; no firm D call. The CDR3 is made up of 12 amino acids. V lost 4 bases and J 5 bases, leaving 9 bases between the germline ends. CDR1 is MNHEY and CDR2 is SVGEGT in the germline V gene. The DNA for the CDR3 is TGTGCCAGCAGTTGGTTAGGAAACGAGCAGTACTTC. Its translation is CASSWLGNEQYF.

This clonotype was observed a few times. CDR3 DNA: TGCGCCAGCAGCCCGGGACTAGCGGCTAGCACAGATACGCAGTATTTT. Protein: CASSPGLAASTDTQYF. The rearrangement joins TRBV5-1 to TRBJ2-3; 11 nucleotides line up with TRBD2. Germline V CDR1 and CDR2: SGHRS, YFSETQ. The trim removed 4 bases at V and 0 bases at J, leaving 4 bases unmatched. The CDR3 consists of 16 residues.

This clonotype was found many times. The chain is built from TRBV7-2 and TRBJ2-3, with D possibly matching TRBD1 (5 bases). V lost 1 base and J lost 4, with 15 bases in between. Looked up from germline, CDR1 is SGHTA and CDR2 is FQGNSA. The CDR3 loop spans 16 amino acids. The DNA for the CDR3 is TGTGCCAGCAGCTTAGTTGGGGCAGGTGGGGCAGATACGCAGTATTTT. Protein: CASSLVGAGGADTQYF.

The V gene is TRBV7-8, the J gene TRBJ2-5; TRBD1 might be the D (6 bases). The CDR3 covers 14 residues. Trimming pared 5 bases from V and 7 bases from J, leaving 17 bases between. Germline V CDR1 and CDR2: SGHVS, FQNEAQ. CDR3 DNA: TGTGCCAGCAGCCCCCGGACAGCCCTGGGGACCCAGTACTTC. Translation: CASSPRTALGTQYF. The entire variable domain, with the rest obtained from reference TRBV7-8 and TRBJ2-5, is as follows: GAGVSQSPRYKVAKRGQDVALRCDPISGHVSLFWYQQALGQGPEFLTYFQNEAQLDKSGLPSDRFFAERPEGSVSTLKIQRTQQEDSAVYLCASSPRTALGTQYFGPGTRLLVL.

Concerning this clonotype: A clone one base away is much larger, so this may be a read error. The DNA for the CDR3 is TGCAGCCTCACCATAGTATCGCGCTACAATGAGCAGTACTTC. As protein: CSLTIVSRYNEQYF. V gene TRBV29-1 combines with J gene TRBJ2-1; D remains ambiguous. TRBJ2-7 matches the DNA end more closely, so the J call is doubtful. CDR3 length: 14 residues. The germline V gene encodes CDR1 SQVTM and CDR2 ANQGSEA.

V usage is TRBV28 and J usage is TRBJ1-5, with TRBD1 matching over 9 bases. Germline CDR1 reads MDHEN; CDR2 reads SYDVKM. With V trimmed by 8 bases and J by 6 bases, 17 bases remained unmatched. The CDR3 covers 17 residues. The CDR3 is CASSSGTGIVMSQPQHF. As DNA, the CDR3 is TGTGCCAGCTCGAGCGGGACAGGGATTGTTATGAGTCAGCCCCAGCATTTT. Looking up the rest from reference TRBV28 and TRBJ1-5 gives the full variable domain: DVKVTQSSRYLVKRTGEKVFLECVQDMDHENMFWYRQDPGLGLRLIYFSYDVKMKEKGDIPEGYSVSREKKERFSLILESASTNQTSMYLCASSSGTGIVMSQPQHFGDGTRLSIL.

This clonotype has only a few counts. The chain carries TRBV9 and TRBJ2-3, with 12 bases matching TRBD2. CDR1 SGDLS and CDR2 YYNGEE come from the germline V gene. The CDR3 consists of 16 residues. The J segment lost 4 bases and the V segment lost 2 bases, leaving 5 bases of the junction unmatched. CDR3 in DNA: TGTGCCAGCAGCGTCGGGACTAGCGGGTCAGCAGATACGCAGTATTTT. Residues: CASSVGTSGSADTQYF.

Points on this clonotype: This sequence may be a read error, since a much larger clone differs from it by one base. The chain recombines TRBV6-2 or TRBV6-3 with TRBJ2-2; D call uncertain. The CDR3 has 13 residues. Trimming shortened V by 2 bases and J by 1 base, and 2 bases separated the two germline ends. Germline CDR1 and CDR2: MNHEY and SVGEGT. The CDR3 DNA sequence: TGTGCCAGCAGTTACGTGAACACCGGGGAGCTGTTTTTT. Residues: CASSYVNTGELFF.

The rearrangement joins TRBV5-1 to TRBJ1-1; the D is unclear. V lost 4 bases to trimming and J lost 4 bases, with 8 bases between them. Germline CDR1 is SGHRS and CDR2 is YFSETQ. The CDR3 sequence is 12 residues long. CDR3: CASSGLGTEAFF. CDR3 bases: TGCGCCAGCAGCGGCCTGGGCACTGAAGCTTTCTTT.

This chain joins TRBV5-1 and TRBJ2-5; 9 positions agree with TRBD2. The J call may be mistaken, given a closer DNA end match to TRBJ2-7. Germline V gene lookup returns CDR1 SGHRS and CDR2 YFSETQ. The CDR3 length is 15 residues. CDR3 in amino acids: CASSLVSGSQYEQYF. CDR3 nucleotides: TGCGCCAGCAGCTTGGTTAGCGGGAGTCAGTACGAGCAGTACTTC.

Details on this clonotype: A read error may produce the germline difference seen at one junction end. The CDR3 DNA sequence: TGTGCCAGCAGTTACCCAGGGAGATCTTACTCCTACGAGCAGGACTTC. Its protein is CASSYPGRSYSYEQDF. V gene TRBV6-2 or TRBV6-3 combines with J gene TRBJ2-7; D tentatively fits TRBD1 or TRBD2 (5 bases each). CDR3 length: 16 amino acids. CDR1 and CDR2 (germline): MNHEY, SVGEGT.

The sample holds one count of this clonotype. The CDR3 sequence is CAIGSPSGRSTDTQYF. As DNA, the CDR3 is TGTGCCATCGGGAGCCCTAGCGGGAGGAGCACAGATACGCAGTATTTT. V is TRBV10-3 and J is TRBJ2-3; 11 nucleotides match TRBD2. Trimming cost V 8 bases and J 0 bases; bases outside gene matches: 7. CDR3 length equals 16 residues. Looked up from germline, CDR1 is ENHRY and CDR2 is SYGVKD.

This clonotype occurred a few times. The chain has TRBV12-3 or TRBV12-4 and TRBJ2-1; 9 bases line up with TRBD2. The CDR3 is made up of 17 amino acids. With V trimmed by 5 bases and J by 5 bases, 13 bases remained unmatched. CDR3 bases: TGTGCCAGCAGTCCTCGCTGGGGCGGGGGGGTACACAATGAGCAGTTCTTC. Translation: CASSPRWGGGVHNEQFF.

This clonotype was seen at least ten times. This chain links TRBV7-9 with TRBJ2-5, with D perhaps matching TRBD2 (5 bases). V shed 7 bases and J shed 7 bases, with 16 bases lying between them. Germline-derived CDR1 and CDR2 are SEHNR and FQNEAQ (reference sequence). The CDR3 is 13 amino acids. CDR3 coding DNA: TGTGCCAGCATTTCTAGCCCCGGAGCGACCCAGTACTTC. It is translated as CASISSPGATQYF.

This clonotype was seen repeatedly, ten times or more. The CDR3 region is CASSSQAGDYGYTF. In DNA, the CDR3 is TGCGCCAGCAGCTCCCAAGCAGGGGACTATGGCTACACCTTC. This chain connects TRBV5-1 to TRBJ1-2; D is perhaps TRBD1 (6 bases). This CDR3 region has 14 residues. V gave up 3 bases and J gave up 3 bases, with 12 bases separating them. Looked up from germline, CDR1 is SGHRS and CDR2 is YFSETQ.

This clonotype has only a few counts. This chain links TRBV4-2 with TRBJ2-5, with 7 bases fitting TRBD2. The germline V gene has CDR1 LGHNA and CDR2 YNFKEQ. J was trimmed by 0 bases and V by 0 bases; bases with no gene match: 4. This CDR3 has 16 amino acids. This CDR3 reads CASSQDPSGDQETQYF. The DNA for the CDR3 is TGTGCCAGCAGCCAAGATCCTAGCGGAGACCAAGAGACCCAGTACTTC.

The J gene is TRBJ1-5, the V gene TRBV7-2; no firm D call. Trimming left V 0 bases short and J 0 bases short, with 9 bases between. This CDR3 is 16 amino acids long. CDR1 SGHTA and CDR2 FQGNSA come from the germline V gene. CDR3 amino acids: CASSLAGWSSNQPQHF. CDR3 nucleotide sequence: TGTGCCAGCAGCTTAGCGGGTTGGTCTAGCAATCAGCCCCAGCATTTT.